Following are 2 T cell receptor beta chains from one sample sequenced in a study of breast tumors, draining lymph nodes, adjacent tissues. Breast cancer patients provided tissue from their axillary draining lymph nodes. TCRdb reprocessed the multiplex PCR reads with MiXCR, giving one entry per CDR3 protein. The top ten hold about 2.5% of the sample, which has over 130,000 distinct CDR3 sequences, less than 35% seen once. The sample was axillary lymph node tissue. Every receptor here comes from a female donor with breast cancer. Some clones in this sample may be carry-over from other donors' samples.

V and J are TRBV10-2 and TRBJ1-6; perhaps TRBD1 as D (6 bases). Germline V lookup: CDR1 WSHSY, CDR2 SAAADI. Trimming cost V 7 bases and J 6 bases, with 13 bases left between them. CDR3 length equals 14 residues. The CDR3 loop reads CASTHQGSNSPLHF. CDR3 sequence (DNA): TGCGCCAGCACCCATCAGGGGAGTAATTCACCCCTCCACTTT.

To note about this clonotype: Sequence at one end of the junction differs from germline and may be a read error. The chain links TRBV14 to TRBJ1-6; tentative D call: TRBD1 (5 bases). CDR3 size: 19 residues. Germline CDR1 is SGHDN and CDR2 is FVKESK. The CDR3 DNA reads as TGTGCCAGCAGCCCACTCCCGGGGCAGCGAAGCTCCTATAATTCGCCCCTCCACTTT. Its protein is CASSPLPGQRSSYNSPLHF.